The 19 T cell receptor beta chains in this list originate from one sample, sequenced in a study of shared clonotypes between healthy human individuals. Assay: immunoSEQ multiplex PCR; the TCRdb copy retains only in-frame clones and omits some. This sample carries approximately 640,000 clones, 90% of them seen once, and the ten largest clones take 34%. The sequenced sample consisted of memory CD8+ T cells from PBMCs. Regarding subset: CD45RO+ cells pooled with CCR7-negative TemRA cells. These receptors all come from a young man in good health. Some clones in this sample may be carry-over from other donors' samples.

This clone has more than one count but fewer than ten. This rearrangement joins TRBV25-1 to TRBJ1-1, with 8 bases matching TRBD1. The CDR3 consists of 13 residues. J gave up 7 bases and V 4 bases, and 5 bases lay outside the gene matches. Germline CDR1 and CDR2: MGHDK and SYGVNS. DNA for the CDR3: TGTGCCAGCAGTGGGACCGGGACAGGTGAAGCTTTCTTT. Protein product: CASSGTGTGEAFF.

This chain joins TRBV10-3 and TRBJ2-1; D is uncertain. Trimming left V 2 bases short and J 4 bases short, with 9 bases between. The CDR3 runs to 14 residues. Per germline, CDR1 ENHRY and CDR2 SYGVKD. CDR3 DNA sequence: TGTGCCATCAGTGAGCCAGTTCAGTACAATGAGCAGTTCTTC. Protein product: CAISEPVQYNEQFF.

In regard to this clone: Other DNA sequences within the sample encode an identical CDR3. The chain employs TRBV5-6 and TRBJ2-7; D is unclear. The CDR3 is 13 residues long. Germline CDR1 is SGHDT and CDR2 is YYEEEE. The germline V and J ends were trimmed by 1 base and 2 bases, with 7 bases remaining between them. CDR3 in amino acids: CASSLRQAYEQYF. CDR3 DNA sequence: TGTGCCAGCAGCTTGAGGCAGGCCTACGAGCAGTACTTC.

The V call is TRBV28, the J call TRBJ1-3, with D tentatively TRBD1 (5 bases). The CDR3 extends over 14 amino acids. Per germline, CDR1 MDHEN and CDR2 SYDVKM. Trimming removed 4 bases from V and 5 bases from J, with 12 bases in between. The CDR3 sequence is CASSSIDSRNTIYF. The CDR3, as DNA: TGTGCCAGCAGTTCCATTGACAGCAGAAACACCATATATTTT.

This chain uses TRBV14 with TRBJ1-4; 7 bases map to TRBD1. The junction had 7 bases not matched to a gene; V was cut back by 2 bases and J by 4 bases. The CDR3 spans 16 residues. The germline V gene encodes CDR1 SGHDN and CDR2 FVKESK. The DNA of the CDR3 is TGTGCCAGCAGCCAATCTCCGGACAGGATTAATGAAAAACTGTTTTTT. Its translation: CASSQSPDRINEKLFF.

The genes are TRBV13 and TRBJ1-1; maybe TRBD1 (6 bases). Germline V lookup: CDR1 PRHDT, CDR2 FYEKMQ (reference sequence). With 5 bases removed from V and 1 base from J, the gap between germline ends came to 11 bases. The length of the CDR3 is 14 residues. DNA for the CDR3: TGTGCCAGCAGCACAACGGGGGCGAACACTGAAGCTTTCTTT. Amino acid sequence: CASSTTGANTEAFF.

V and J are TRBV7-3 and TRBJ2-7; 9 bases match TRBD1. Germline V gives CDR1 SGHTA, CDR2 FQGTGA. This CDR3 spans 15 amino acids. The V segment lost 2 bases and the J segment 2 bases; nucleotides outside the gene matches: 4. DNA of the CDR3: TGTGCCAGCAGCTTATCGGGGACAGGGACCTACGAGCAGTACTTC. It translates to CASSLSGTGTYEQYF.

The V gene is TRBV28, the J gene TRBJ1-3; D perhaps matches TRBD1 (6 bases). The CDR3 consists of 14 residues. Germline V gene lookup returns CDR1 MDHEN and CDR2 SYDVKM. Trimming cost V 6 bases and J 0 bases, with 9 bases left between them. The chain's CDR3 is CASRVRGSGNTIYF. The CDR3, as DNA: TGTGCCAGCAGGGTCAGGGGCTCTGGAAACACCATATATTTT. The full variable domain, its missing parts supplied by reference TRBV28 and TRBJ1-3, is DVKVTQSSRYLVKRTGEKVFLECVQDMDHENMFWYRQDPGLGLRLIYFSYDVKMKEKGDIPEGYSVSREKKERFSLILESASTNQTSMYLCASRVRGSGNTIYFGEGSWLTVV.

The CDR3 reads CASSQGETAIGEQYF. The CDR3 bases are TGTGCCAGCAGCCAAGGTGAGACGGCCATTGGGGAGCAGTACTTC. The V and J genes are TRBV4-2 and TRBJ2-5, with D maybe TRBD2 (5 bases). Germline V lookup: CDR1 LGHNA, CDR2 YNFKEQ. V was trimmed by 1 base and J by 11 bases, leaving 20 bases between them. This CDR3 is 15 amino acids long.

The chain combines TRBV27 with TRBJ2-7, with no clear D. In germline, CDR1 is MNHEY, CDR2 SMNVEV (reference sequence). The V gene lost 5 bases and the J gene lost 0 bases, with 14 bases spanning the gap. The CDR3 spans 15 residues. The CDR3 loop is CASSTRTDDSYEQYF. The DNA of the CDR3 is TGTGCCAGCAGTACTCGGACGGATGACTCCTACGAGCAGTACTTC.

The chain uses TRBV15 and TRBJ2-5; D possibly matches TRBD1 or TRBD2 (5 bases each). Trimming stripped 3 bases from V and 5 bases from J, with 10 bases between. In germline, CDR1 is LNHNV, CDR2 YYDKDF (reference sequence). The CDR3 runs to 13 residues. CDR3 sequence reads: CATSRGTGETQYF. The CDR3 DNA sequence: TGTGCCACCAGCAGGGGGACGGGGGAGACCCAGTACTTC.

The CDR3 DNA reads as TGTGCCAGCAGTTTATCCCGTCACACTGAAGCTTTCTTT. It codes for CASSLSRHTEAFF. The chain recombines TRBV28 with TRBJ1-1; unclear D gene. Germline CDR1 MDHEN, CDR2 SYDVKM. V was clipped by 1 base and J by 3 bases, with 6 bases between them. The CDR3 is 13 amino acids.

This chain uses TRBV27 with TRBJ2-5, with D tentatively TRBD1 (6 bases). In germline, CDR1 is MNHEY, CDR2 SMNVEV (reference sequence). V lost 5 bases and J lost 3, with 10 bases in between. The CDR3 covers 13 residues. In nucleotides, the CDR3 is TGTGCCAGCAGTATCGCAGGGGAAGAGACCCAGTACTTC. It translates to CASSIAGEETQYF.

The chain employs TRBV7-8 and TRBJ2-5; unclear D gene. The assigned J gene may be wrong: the sequence end matches TRBJ2-7 better. This CDR3 region has 16 residues. Germline-derived CDR1 and CDR2 are SGHVS and FQNEAQ. Written as DNA, the CDR3 is TGTGCCAGCAGCTCGAGTGGCCTATCAAGCTCCTACGAGCAGTACTTC. It specifies CASSSSGLSSSYEQYF.

The V and J genes are TRBV19 and TRBJ1-2, with no clear D. The CDR3 runs to 13 residues. CDR1 and CDR2 from the germline V gene are LNHDA and SQIVND (reference sequence). V was cut by 3 bases and J by 4 bases, with 9 bases left in between. The CDR3: CASSIRESYGYTF. CDR3 DNA: TGTGCCAGTAGTATTAGGGAGAGCTATGGCTACACCTTC. Full variable domain (missing parts from reference TRBV19 and TRBJ1-2): DGGITQSPKYLFRKEGQNVTLSCEQNLNHDAMYWYRQDPGQGLRLIYYSQIVNDFQKGDIAEGYSVSREKKESFPLTVTSAQKNPTAFYLCASSIRESYGYTFGSGTRLTVV.

The chain recombines TRBV2 with TRBJ2-3; TRBD2 agrees at 7 bases. Losses at the gene ends were 7 bases for V and 6 bases for J; bases not matched to a gene: 10. This CDR3 comprises 14 residues. CDR1 is SNHLY and CDR2 is FYNNEI in the germline V gene. CDR3 sequence: CASIGRATRDTQYF. DNA of the CDR3: TGTGCCAGCATTGGGAGGGCCACGCGGGATACGCAGTATTTT.

This clone has only a few counts. The chain couples TRBV27 to TRBJ1-5; perhaps TRBD1 as D (5 bases). V was shortened by 6 bases and J by 0 bases, with 12 bases between the two germline ends. Germline V gene lookup returns CDR1 MNHEY and CDR2 SMNVEV (reference sequence). The CDR3 is 15 amino acids. For the CDR3, the DNA is TGTGCCAGCAGGCCGGACACTCATAGCAATCAGCCCCAGCATTTT. This codes for CASRPDTHSNQPQHF.

V usage is TRBV15 and J usage is TRBJ2-1; 12 nucleotides agree with TRBD1. The CDR3 extends over 16 amino acids. The V gene's germline CDR1 is LNHNV and CDR2 YYDKDF (reference sequence). Unmatched junction bases numbered 5, after V lost 2 bases and J lost 6 bases. CDR3 bases: TGTGCCACCAGCAGACCCTCGGGACAGGGGGCCAATGAGCAGTTCTTC. Translated: CATSRPSGQGANEQFF.

V is TRBV13 and J is TRBJ1-6; no reliable D call. From germline, CDR1 is PRHDT and CDR2 FYEKMQ (reference sequence). V lost 4 bases and J lost 8, with 15 bases in between. The CDR3 extends over 15 amino acids. The CDR3 DNA reads TGTGCCAGCAGCTGGACCGAGAGGGCGGATTCACCCCTCCACTTT. This codes for CASSWTERADSPLHF. Combining the CDR3 with reference TRBV13 and TRBJ1-6 gives the whole variable domain AAGVIQSPRHLIKEKRETATLKCYPIPRHDTVYWYQQGPGQDPQFLISFYEKMQSDKGSIPDRFSAQQFSDYHSELNMSSLELGDSALYFCASSWTERADSPLHFGNGTRLTVT.